This T cell receptor (beta chain) came from a study of CXCR3-negative and CXCR3-positive naive CD8 T cells. With regard to this clonotype: Its target is not known.

Study-wide results and limits: Memory CD8+ T cell repertoires were far less diverse than both naive subsets. Higher TRB CDR3 hydrophobicity marked CXCR3-positive naive cells relative to CXCR3-negative naive cells.

Researchers prepared the TRB cDNA libraries using 5' RACE with UMI labels. For each CDR3 protein, TCRdb gives one entry from its re-call of the 5' RACE reads, without DNA. The table gives tens of thousands of distinct CDR3 sequences; the top ten clones make up roughly 0.74% of it. Sequencing input: naive CXCR3+ CD8+ T cells from blood. Indicated subset: CD45RO-CCR7+CD27+CD95- naive CD8+ T cells expressing CXCR3 (TNR3+). This receptor was identified in a human donor in good health. Some clones in this sample may be carry-over from other donors' samples.

Here the CDR3 reads CASSYEAAADTQYF. The V gene is TRBV6-2 or TRBV6-3, the J gene TRBJ2-3; TCRdb proposes TRBD1, but this gene call is untestable without DNA. Germline V gene sequence: CDR1 MNHEY, CDR2 SVGEGT. CDR3 length: 14 residues.